The 15 T cell receptor beta chains in this list originate from one sample, sequenced in a study of blood T cells in healthy people across ages (dated by TCRdb to 2014 to 2015). Library preparation employed 5' RACE. TCRdb names Illumina HiSeq 2500 as the instrument used. A second roughly 6 to 11 cycle PCR used a sample-barcoded 5' primer and a J-beta primer mix. The public reads were reprocessed in TCRdb via fastp at Q25 and MiXCR, keeping in-frame beta chains. Merged by CDR3 protein, the rows form single entries marked with the most common genes and DNA. The table for this sample lists 550,000 to 650,000 distinct CDR3 sequences; approximately 30% of them were counted only once. The ten largest clones represent 15% to 19% of the sample. The sequenced sample consisted of blood. Source of these receptors: an elderly woman in good health.

The V and J genes are TRBV5-1 and TRBJ1-2, with D perhaps matching TRBD1 (6 bases). This CDR3 comprises 17 residues. Per the germline V gene, CDR1 is SGHRS and CDR2 is YFSETQ. Trimming pared 5 bases from V and 2 bases from J, leaving 22 bases between. CDR3 nucleotides: TGCGCCAGCAGAAGAGGGACACTTGGCCTCGCCAACTATGGCTACACCTTC. Its protein is CASRRGTLGLANYGYTF.

In this sample, this clonotype turned up once. This may be a read error: a much more frequent sequence differs by one nucleotide. The gene calls are TRBV12-3 or TRBV12-4 and TRBJ1-1; TRBD1 matches at 7 bases. This CDR3 has 13 residues. With 7 bases clipped from V and 10 bases from J, the junction kept 12 bases outside the gene matches. The CDR3 is CASTSTGKEGAFF. CDR3 DNA: TGTGCCAGCACTTCGACAGGGAAAGAGGGAGCTTTCTTT.

This clonotype was counted many times. The CDR3 coding sequence is TGCAGTGCTCGCCTAGCGGGGGGGCGGGAGCAGTACTTC. Encoded protein: CSARLAGGREQYF. The V call is TRBV20-1, the J call TRBJ2-7; 12 positions agree with TRBD2. The CDR3 runs to 13 residues. Per germline, CDR1 DFQATT and CDR2 SNEGSKA (reference sequence). V dropped 5 bases and J dropped 7; count of bases not matched to a gene: 6.

The chain recombines TRBV3-1 with TRBJ2-5; a possible D gene is TRBD1 (6 bases). Germline loops: CDR1 LGHDT, CDR2 YNNKEL (reference sequence). The V end lost 6 bases, the J end lost 2 bases, and 19 bases lay between the germline ends. The CDR3 is 16 residues long. The CDR3 nucleotides read TGTGCCAGCAGTTCTGAACCCGGACAGCGGCAAGAGACCCAGTACTTC. Its protein is CASSSEPGQRQETQYF.

On this clonotype: It may be a read error: a sequence one base away is much more abundant. The chain joins TRBV5-1 to TRBJ1-2; D is ambiguous. The CDR3 loop spans 13 amino acids. The germline V gene has CDR1 SGHRS and CDR2 YFSETQ. The CDR3 nucleotides are TGCGTCAGCACTACCAGCGGGTACTATGGCTACACCTTC. It specifies CVSTTSGYYGYTF.

The sample holds many counts of this clonotype. The chain joins TRBV20-1 to TRBJ1-5, with a tentative D call TRBD1 (6 bases). The CDR3 is made up of 14 amino acids. V gave up 6 bases and J gave up 2 bases, with 14 bases separating them. Germline V gene sequence: CDR1 DFQATT, CDR2 SNEGSKA (reference sequence). The chain's CDR3 is CSALQGSRNQPQHF. The CDR3 DNA sequence: TGCAGTGCCCTGCAGGGGTCGCGCAATCAGCCCCAGCATTTT.

This clonotype was recorded only once. The chain links TRBV6-6 to TRBJ1-1; D is perhaps TRBD1 (5 bases). Per the germline V gene, CDR1 is MNHNY and CDR2 is SVGAGI (reference sequence). The V and J ends lost 7 bases and 7 bases respectively, with 13 bases between them. CDR3 length: 12 residues. The CDR3 reads CASTLGGLEAFF. DNA for the CDR3: TGTGCCAGCACTTTGGGGGGACTTGAAGCTTTCTTT.

This clonotype came up many times. Here the CDR3 reads CASSLGAGVSGSNQPQHF. The DNA for the CDR3 is TGCGCCAGCAGCTTGGGGGCAGGGGTTAGTGGGAGCAATCAGCCCCAGCATTTT. This sequence joins TRBV5-1 and TRBJ1-5; possible D gene TRBD1, 6 bases. Trimming took off 0 bases at V and 1 base at J, with 17 bases between the two ends. This CDR3 contains 18 residues. The germline gives CDR1 SGHRS, CDR2 YFSETQ.

This clonotype was observed at least ten times. This sequence joins TRBV12-3 or TRBV12-4 and TRBJ2-7, with D perhaps matching TRBD2 (6 bases). The V end lost 4 bases, the J end lost 3 bases, and 13 bases lay between the germline ends. CDR3 length: 14 amino acids. In DNA, the CDR3 is TGTGCCAGCAGTTATGCGGGGCTAGGCTACGAGCAGTACTTC. It yields the protein CASSYAGLGYEQYF.

This clonotype appeared a few times. The chain is built from TRBV5-4 and TRBJ2-2, with D hard to call. Looked up from germline, CDR1 is SGHNT and CDR2 is YYREEE (reference sequence). The CDR3 has 15 residues. V was shortened by 0 bases and J by 2 bases, with 8 bases between the two germline ends. The CDR3: CASSLGVSNTGELFF. CDR3 coding DNA: TGTGCCAGCAGCTTGGGGGTCTCTAACACCGGGGAGCTGTTTTTT. Based on the CDR3 plus reference TRBV5-4 and TRBJ2-2, the full variable domain is ETGVTQSPTHLIKTRGQQVTLRCSSQSGHNTVSWYQQALGQGPQFIFQYYREEENGRGNFPPRFSGLQFPNYSSELNVNALELDDSALYLCASSLGVSNTGELFFGEGSRLTVL.

This clonotype was seen ten or more times. This rearrangement joins TRBV6-2 or TRBV6-3 to TRBJ2-5, with 7 nucleotides matching TRBD1. This CDR3 has 13 amino acids. Per the germline V gene, CDR1 is MNHEY and CDR2 is SVGEGT. V trimming: 6 bases; J trimming: 4 bases; junction bases outside the gene matches: 5. CDR3 loop: CASRPTGRETQYF. The CDR3 DNA reads TGTGCCAGCAGACCGACAGGGAGAGAGACCCAGTACTTC.

This clonotype was observed at least ten times. J is TRBJ1-6 and V is TRBV7-3; D is undetermined. The CDR3 totals 13 residues. V lost 5 bases, J lost 8 bases, and 10 bases lay in between. The germline gives CDR1 SGHTA, CDR2 FQGTGA. CDR3 region: CASSLGRDSPLHF. The CDR3 nucleotides are TGTGCCAGCAGCCTAGGACGGGATTCACCCCTCCACTTT.

This clonotype has at least ten counts. The chain carries TRBV25-1 and TRBJ2-5; D call uncertain. The CDR3 loop spans 13 amino acids. Deletions cut 6 bases from V and 0 bases from J, with 8 bases between. Germline CDR1 reads MGHDK; CDR2 reads SYGVNS. The chain's CDR3 is CASRPEYQETQYF. CDR3 in DNA: TGTGCCAGCAGGCCGGAGTACCAAGAGACCCAGTACTTC.

This clonotype was recorded many times. V gene TRBV5-1 combines with J gene TRBJ2-7, with 7 bases fitting TRBD2. Germline V gene sequence: CDR1 SGHRS, CDR2 YFSETQ. The trim removed 2 bases at V and 7 bases at J, leaving 6 bases unmatched. CDR3 length equals 13 residues. The CDR3: CASSFGGREEQYF. CDR3 sequence (DNA): TGCGCCAGCAGCTTCGGAGGGAGGGAAGAGCAGTACTTC.

J is TRBJ2-7 and V is TRBV5-1; D possibly corresponds to TRBD2 (5 bases). Germline CDR1 SGHRS, CDR2 YFSETQ. Trimming pared 0 bases from V and 0 bases from J, leaving 10 bases between. This CDR3 region has 15 residues. In DNA, the CDR3 is TGCGCCAGCAGCTTGGAGGGAGACCTCTCCTACGAGCAGTACTTC. It codes for CASSLEGDLSYEQYF.